This TCR beta chain emerged from a study of blood T cell repertoires in COVID-19. The assay was immunoSEQ multiplex PCR, and TCRdb's table has in-frame clones only and misses some. The sample holds some 270,000 clones, approximately 83% seen once. This clonotype was obtained from a woman aged 30 to 39 who had recovered from COVID-19. Sequences were obtained from PBMCs or T cells enriched from blood (not recorded which).

The CDR3 loop reads CASSLITGPNTEAFF. In DNA, the CDR3 is TGTGCCAGCAGCTTAATTACAGGCCCGAACACTGAAGCTTTCTTT. The V call is TRBV7-9, the J call TRBJ1-1, with TRBD1 as a possible D gene (5 bases). V was trimmed by 2 bases and J by 1 base, leaving 11 bases between them. The germline V gene has CDR1 SEHNR and CDR2 FQNEAQ (reference sequence). This CDR3 comprises 15 residues. The complete variable domain, with remaining parts taken from reference TRBV7-9 and TRBJ1-1, reads DTGVSQNPRHKITKRGQNVTFRCDPISEHNRLYWYRQTLGQGPEFLTYFQNEAQLEKSRLLSDRFSAERPKGSFSTLEIQRTEQGDSAMYLCASSLITGPNTEAFFGQGTRLTVV.